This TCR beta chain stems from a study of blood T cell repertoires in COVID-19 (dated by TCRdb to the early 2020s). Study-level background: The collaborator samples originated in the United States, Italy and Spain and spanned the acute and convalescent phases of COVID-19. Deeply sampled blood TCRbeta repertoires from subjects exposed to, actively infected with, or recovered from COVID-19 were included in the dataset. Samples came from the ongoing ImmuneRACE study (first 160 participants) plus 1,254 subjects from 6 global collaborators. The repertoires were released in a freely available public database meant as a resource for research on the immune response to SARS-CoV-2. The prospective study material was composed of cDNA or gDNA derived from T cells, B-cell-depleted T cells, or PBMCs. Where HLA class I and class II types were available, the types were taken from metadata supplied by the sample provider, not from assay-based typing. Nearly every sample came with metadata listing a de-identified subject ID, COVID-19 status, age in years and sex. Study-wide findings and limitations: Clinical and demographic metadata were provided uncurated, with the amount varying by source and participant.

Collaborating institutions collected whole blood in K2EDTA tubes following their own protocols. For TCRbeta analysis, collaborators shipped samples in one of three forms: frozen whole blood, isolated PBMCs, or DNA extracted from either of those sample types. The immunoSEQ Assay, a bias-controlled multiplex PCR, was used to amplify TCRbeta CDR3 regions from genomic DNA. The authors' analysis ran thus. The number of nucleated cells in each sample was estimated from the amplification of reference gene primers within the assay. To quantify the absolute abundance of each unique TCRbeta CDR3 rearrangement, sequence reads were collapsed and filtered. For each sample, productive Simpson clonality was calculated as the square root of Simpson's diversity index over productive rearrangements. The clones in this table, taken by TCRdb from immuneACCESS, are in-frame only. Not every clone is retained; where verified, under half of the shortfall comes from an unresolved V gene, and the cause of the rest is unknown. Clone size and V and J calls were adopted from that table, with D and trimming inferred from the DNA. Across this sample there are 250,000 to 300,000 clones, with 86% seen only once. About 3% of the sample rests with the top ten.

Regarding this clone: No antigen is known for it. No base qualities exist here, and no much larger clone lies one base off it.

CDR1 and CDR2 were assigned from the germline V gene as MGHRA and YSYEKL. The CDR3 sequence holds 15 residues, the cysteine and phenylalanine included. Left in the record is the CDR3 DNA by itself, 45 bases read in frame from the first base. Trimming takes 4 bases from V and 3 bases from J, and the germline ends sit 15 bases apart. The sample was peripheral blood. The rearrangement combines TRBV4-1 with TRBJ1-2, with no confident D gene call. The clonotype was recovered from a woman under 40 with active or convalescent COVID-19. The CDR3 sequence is CASSLSAGSDYGYTF. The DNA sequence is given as TGCGCCAGCAGCCTCAGTGCGGGTTCGGACTATGGCTACACCTTC.